This TCR beta chain was sequenced during a study of blood T cell repertoires in COVID-19. In the study overall: Specimens from acute and convalescent COVID-19 originated in the United States, Italy and Spain. T cells, B-cell-depleted T cells, or PBMCs provided the cDNA or gDNA that served as material.

Germline CDR1 SEHNR, CDR2 FQNEAQ (reference sequence). The CDR3 length is 14 residues. Trimming cost V 5 bases and J 6 bases, with 17 bases left between them. In the original workflow: It was from reference gene primer amplification that nucleated cell counts were estimated. TCRdb keeps only in-frame clones here, not all; method: immunoSEQ multiplex PCR. That table gives V, J and clone size, and the DNA gave D and trimming. The table records about 200,000 clones, roughly 77% of them present only once. This clone was counted many times. Followed longitudinally, the Seattle patients had been enrolled during active infection.

This TCR came from a woman aged 40 to 50 with COVID-19, enrolled during active disease. Material for sequencing was peripheral blood. The chain joins TRBV7-9 to TRBJ2-7, with D unresolved. For the CDR3, the DNA is TGTGCCAGCAGCCCGCACGTCACCGCGAGCGAGCAGTACTTC. This gives the protein CASSPHVTASEQYF. Combining the CDR3 with reference TRBV7-9 and TRBJ2-7 gives the whole variable domain DTGVSQNPRHKITKRGQNVTFRCDPISEHNRLYWYRQTLGQGPEFLTYFQNEAQLEKSRLLSDRFSAERPKGSFSTLEIQRTEQGDSAMYLCASSPHVTASEQYFGPGTRLTVT.